The T cell receptor beta chain described here comes from a study of cytomegalovirus exposure and HLA in healthy donors. For the study at large: A preliminary data release comprised tens of millions of unique TCRs obtained from HLA-typed donors. The Caucasian-associated ancestry cluster contained approximately 81% of the 300 to 400 genotyped donors.

About this clone: Antigen: not known.

Study-level findings and limits: In vitro assays verified that three CMV-associated chains recognized CMV antigens specifically. Cytomegalovirus-associated status was assigned to roughly 160 TCR beta chains.

CDR1 and CDR2 from the germline V gene are GTSNPN and SVGIG (reference sequence). V shed 3 bases and J 7 bases; nucleotides not matched to a gene: 6. This CDR3 comprises 13 residues. Primers included in the PCR were 60 Vbeta and 13 Jbeta primers. The assay was immunoSEQ multiplex PCR, and TCRdb's table has in-frame clones only and misses some. The table lists around 89,000 clones, 81% of them singletons. The rearrangement links TRBV30 to TRBJ1-5; the match to TRBD1 covers 7 bases. Specimen: PBMCs. This TCR was recovered from a girl aged 2-10 years in good health and CMV-seropositive. Here the CDR3 DNA reads TGTGCCTGGAGCGGACAGGAAAACCAGCCCCAGCATTTT. This gives the protein CAWSGQENQPQHF.